The sequence of this T cell receptor beta chain was determined in a study of cytomegalovirus exposure and HLA in healthy donors. General study results and limits: Presence/absence analyses rested on an assumption that sequencing depth was roughly uniform across donors. V segments that were indistinguishable, TRBV6-2 and TRBV6-3 among them, were omitted from analysis.

The CDR3 runs 15 residues. Germline assignment: CDR1 SGHRS and CDR2 YFSETQ. Trimming left V 0 bases short and J 2 bases short, with 9 bases between. Points on this clone: Its antigen remains unidentified.

PCR employed 60 Vbeta and 13 Jbeta primers. Produced via immunoSEQ multiplex PCR; TCRdb's table is partial and in-frame only. The specimen's table records 100,000 to 150,000 clones. The V gene is TRBV5-1, the J gene TRBJ1-5; D is possibly TRBD1 (6 bases). Sequenced input: PBMCs. This TCR was sampled from a man aged 35 to 55 in good health and CMV-seronegative. The CDR3 sequence: CASSLEAGGNQPQHF. As DNA, the CDR3 is TGCGCCAGCAGCTTGGAGGCAGGGGGCAATCAGCCCCAGCATTTT.